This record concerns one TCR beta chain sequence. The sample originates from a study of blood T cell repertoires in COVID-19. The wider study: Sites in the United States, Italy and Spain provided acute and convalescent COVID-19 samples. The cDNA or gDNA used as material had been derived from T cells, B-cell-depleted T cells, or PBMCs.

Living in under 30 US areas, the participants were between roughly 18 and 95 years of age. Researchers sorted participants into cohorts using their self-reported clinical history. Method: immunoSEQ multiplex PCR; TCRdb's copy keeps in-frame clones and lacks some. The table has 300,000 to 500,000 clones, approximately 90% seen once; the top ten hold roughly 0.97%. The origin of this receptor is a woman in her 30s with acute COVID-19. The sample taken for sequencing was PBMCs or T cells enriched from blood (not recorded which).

CDR3 sequence reads: CASSPTVYNTEAFF. The CDR3 DNA reads TGCGCCAGCAGCCCGACAGTTTACAACACTGAAGCTTTCTTT. This chain joins TRBV5-1 and TRBJ1-1, with a possible D match to TRBD1 (5 bases). There are 14 residues in the CDR3. Per germline, CDR1 SGHRS and CDR2 YFSETQ. V was shortened by 4 bases and J by 2 bases, with 12 bases between the two germline ends.